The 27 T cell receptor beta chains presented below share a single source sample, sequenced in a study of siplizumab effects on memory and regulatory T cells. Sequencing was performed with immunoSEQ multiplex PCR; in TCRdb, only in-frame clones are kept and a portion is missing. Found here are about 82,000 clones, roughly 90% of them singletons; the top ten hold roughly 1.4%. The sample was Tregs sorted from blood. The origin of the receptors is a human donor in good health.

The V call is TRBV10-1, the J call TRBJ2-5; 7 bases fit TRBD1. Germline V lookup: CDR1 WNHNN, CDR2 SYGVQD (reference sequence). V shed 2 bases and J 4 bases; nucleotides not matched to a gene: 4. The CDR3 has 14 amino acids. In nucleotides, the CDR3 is TGCGCCAGCAGTGAGCGACAGGGTCGAGAGACCCAGTACTTC. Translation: CASSERQGRETQYF.

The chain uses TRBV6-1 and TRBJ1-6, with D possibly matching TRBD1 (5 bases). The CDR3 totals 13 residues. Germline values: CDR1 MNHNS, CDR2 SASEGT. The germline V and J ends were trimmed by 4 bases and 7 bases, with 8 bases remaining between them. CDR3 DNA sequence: TGTGCCAGCAGTGGTACAGGCAATTCACCCCTCCACTTT. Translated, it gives CASSGTGNSPLHF.

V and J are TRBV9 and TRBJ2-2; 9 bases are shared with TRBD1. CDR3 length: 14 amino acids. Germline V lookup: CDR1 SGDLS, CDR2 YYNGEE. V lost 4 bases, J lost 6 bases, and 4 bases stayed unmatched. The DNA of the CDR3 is TGTGCCAGCAGCACGGGACAGGGTCCCGGGGAGCTGTTTTTT. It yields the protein CASSTGQGPGELFF.

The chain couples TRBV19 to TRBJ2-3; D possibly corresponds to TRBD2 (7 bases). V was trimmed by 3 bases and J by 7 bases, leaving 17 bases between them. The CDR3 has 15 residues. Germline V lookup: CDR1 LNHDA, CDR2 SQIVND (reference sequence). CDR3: CASSMGGAPPNTQYF. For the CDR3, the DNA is TGTGCCAGTAGTATGGGGGGGGCCCCGCCCAATACGCAGTATTTT. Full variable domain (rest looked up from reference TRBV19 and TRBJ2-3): DGGITQSPKYLFRKEGQNVTLSCEQNLNHDAMYWYRQDPGQGLRLIYYSQIVNDFQKGDIAEGYSVSREKKESFPLTVTSAQKNPTAFYLCASSMGGAPPNTQYFGPGTRLTVL.

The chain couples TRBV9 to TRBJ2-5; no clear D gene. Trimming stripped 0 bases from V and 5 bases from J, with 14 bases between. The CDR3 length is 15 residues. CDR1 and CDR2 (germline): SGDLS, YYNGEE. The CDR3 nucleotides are TGTGCCAGCAGCGTAGCGGTCTCCCTGGGGGAGACCCAGTACTTC. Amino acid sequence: CASSVAVSLGETQYF.

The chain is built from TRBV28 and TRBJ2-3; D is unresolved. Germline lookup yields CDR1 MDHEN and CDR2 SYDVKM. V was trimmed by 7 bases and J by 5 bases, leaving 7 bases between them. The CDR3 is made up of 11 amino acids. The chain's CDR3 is CASTGRDTQYF. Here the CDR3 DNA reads TGTGCCAGCACGGGCCGAGATACGCAGTATTTT.

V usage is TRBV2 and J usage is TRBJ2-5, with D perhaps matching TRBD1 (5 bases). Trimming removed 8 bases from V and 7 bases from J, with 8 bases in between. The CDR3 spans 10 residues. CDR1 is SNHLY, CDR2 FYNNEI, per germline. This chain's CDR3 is CASSTGTQYF. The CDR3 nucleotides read TGTGCCAGCTCTACAGGGACCCAGTACTTC.

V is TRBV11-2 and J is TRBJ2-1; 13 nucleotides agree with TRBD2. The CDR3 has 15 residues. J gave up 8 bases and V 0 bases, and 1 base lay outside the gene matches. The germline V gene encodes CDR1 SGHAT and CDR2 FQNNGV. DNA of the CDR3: TGTGCCAGCAGCTTAGAAGGGACTAGCGGGGATGAGCAGTTCTTC. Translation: CASSLEGTSGDEQFF.

The CDR3 bases are TGTGCCAGCAGAACAGGCGTTGGGTCTGGAAACACCATATATTTT. This codes for CASRTGVGSGNTIYF. The chain employs TRBV6-5 and TRBJ1-3, with D possibly being TRBD1 (5 bases). Trimming stripped 6 bases from V and 1 base from J, with 13 bases between. This CDR3 has 15 residues. From germline, CDR1 is MNHEY and CDR2 SVGAGI.

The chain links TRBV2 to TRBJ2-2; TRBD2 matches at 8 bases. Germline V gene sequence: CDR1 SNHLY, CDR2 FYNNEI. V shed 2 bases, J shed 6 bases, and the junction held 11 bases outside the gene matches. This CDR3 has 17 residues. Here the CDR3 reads CASSETPGLVDPGELFF. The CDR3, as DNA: TGTGCCAGCAGTGAAACCCCGGGACTAGTCGATCCCGGGGAGCTGTTTTTT.

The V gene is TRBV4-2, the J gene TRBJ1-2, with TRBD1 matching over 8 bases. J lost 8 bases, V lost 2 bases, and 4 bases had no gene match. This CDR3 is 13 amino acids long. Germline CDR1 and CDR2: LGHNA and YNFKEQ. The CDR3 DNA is TGTGCCAGCAGCCAACCGGGACAGGAAGGCTACACCTTC. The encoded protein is CASSQPGQEGYTF.

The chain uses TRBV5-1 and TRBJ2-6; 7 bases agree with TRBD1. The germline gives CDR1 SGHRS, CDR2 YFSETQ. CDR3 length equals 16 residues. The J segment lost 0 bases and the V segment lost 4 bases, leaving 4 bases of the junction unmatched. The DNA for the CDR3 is TGCGCCAGCAGCCCAGGGACAGTCTCTGGGGCCAACGTCCTGACTTTC. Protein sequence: CASSPGTVSGANVLTF. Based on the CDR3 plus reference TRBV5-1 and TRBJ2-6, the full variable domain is KAGVTQTPRYLIKTRGQQVTLSCSPISGHRSVSWYQQTPGQGLQFLFEYFSETQRNKGNFPGRFSGRQFSNSRSEMNVSTLELGDSALYLCASSPGTVSGANVLTFGAGSRLTVL.

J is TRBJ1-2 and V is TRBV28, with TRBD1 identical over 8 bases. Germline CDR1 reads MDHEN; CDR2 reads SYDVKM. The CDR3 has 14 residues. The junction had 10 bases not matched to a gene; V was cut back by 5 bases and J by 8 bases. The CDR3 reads CASSPSDRVIGYTF. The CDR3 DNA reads TGTGCCAGCAGTCCCTCGGACAGGGTGATAGGCTACACCTTC.

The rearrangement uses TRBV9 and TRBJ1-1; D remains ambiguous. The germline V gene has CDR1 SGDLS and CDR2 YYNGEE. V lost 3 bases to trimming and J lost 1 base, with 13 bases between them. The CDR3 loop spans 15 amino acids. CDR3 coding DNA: TGTGCCAGCAGCGCCGGGGTGGCAGGGAACACTGAAGCTTTCTTT. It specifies CASSAGVAGNTEAFF.

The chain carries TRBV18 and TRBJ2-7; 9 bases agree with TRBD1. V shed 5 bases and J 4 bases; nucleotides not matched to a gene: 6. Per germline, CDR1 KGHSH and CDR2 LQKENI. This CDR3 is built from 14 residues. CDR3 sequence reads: CASSTLGQGYEQYF. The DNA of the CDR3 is TGTGCCAGCTCAACCCTCGGACAGGGGTACGAGCAGTACTTC.

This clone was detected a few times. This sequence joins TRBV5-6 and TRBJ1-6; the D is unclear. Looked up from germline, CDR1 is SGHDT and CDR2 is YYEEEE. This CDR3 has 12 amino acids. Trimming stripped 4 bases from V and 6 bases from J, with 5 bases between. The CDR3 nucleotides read TGTGCCAGCAGCCTATTTAATTCACCCCTCCACTTT. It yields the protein CASSLFNSPLHF.

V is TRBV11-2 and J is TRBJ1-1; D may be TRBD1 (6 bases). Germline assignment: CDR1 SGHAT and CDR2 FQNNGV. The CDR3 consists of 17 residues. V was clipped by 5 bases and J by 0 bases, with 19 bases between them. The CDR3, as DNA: TGTGCCAGCAGCCTGATACAGGGAGGTTCCATGAACACTGAAGCTTTCTTT. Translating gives CASSLIQGGSMNTEAFF.

CDR3 residues: CASSEGGSYNSPLHF. CDR3 bases: TGTGCCAGCAGTGAAGGAGGATCCTATAATTCACCCCTCCACTTT. J is TRBJ1-6 and V is TRBV2; D not resolved. V lost 1 base, J lost 1 base, and 5 bases lay in between. Germline V gives CDR1 SNHLY, CDR2 FYNNEI. This CDR3 is 15 amino acids long.

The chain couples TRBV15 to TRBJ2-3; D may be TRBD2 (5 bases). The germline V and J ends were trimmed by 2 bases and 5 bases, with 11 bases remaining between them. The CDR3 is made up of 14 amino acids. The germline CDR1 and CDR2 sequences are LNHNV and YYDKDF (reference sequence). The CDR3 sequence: CATSRKHREDTQYF. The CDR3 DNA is TGTGCCACCAGCAGAAAACATCGGGAAGATACGCAGTATTTT.

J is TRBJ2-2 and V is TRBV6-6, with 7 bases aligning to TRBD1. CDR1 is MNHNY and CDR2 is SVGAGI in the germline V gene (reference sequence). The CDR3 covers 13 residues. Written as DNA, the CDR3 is TGTGCAGCAGGGGGAAAGAACACCGGGGAGCTGTTTTTT. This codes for CAAGGKNTGELFF.

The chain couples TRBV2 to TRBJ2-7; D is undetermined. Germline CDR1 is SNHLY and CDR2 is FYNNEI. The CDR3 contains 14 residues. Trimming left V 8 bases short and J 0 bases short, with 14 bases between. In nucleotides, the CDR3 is TGTGCCAGCCTTTCCGGGTCTTCCTCCTACGAGCAGTACTTC. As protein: CASLSGSSSYEQYF.

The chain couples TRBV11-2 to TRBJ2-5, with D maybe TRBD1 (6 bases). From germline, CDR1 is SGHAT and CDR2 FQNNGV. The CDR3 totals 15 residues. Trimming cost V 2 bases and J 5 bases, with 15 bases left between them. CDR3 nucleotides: TGTGCCAGCAGCTTAAGCCCAGGGGTTGGGGAGACCCAGTACTTC. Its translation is CASSLSPGVGETQYF. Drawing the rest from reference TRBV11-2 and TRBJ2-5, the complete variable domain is EAGVAQSPRYKIIEKRQSVAFWCNPISGHATLYWYQQILGQGPKLLIQFQNNGVVDDSQLPKDRFSAERLKGVDSTLKIQPAKLEDSAVYLCASSLSPGVGETQYFGPGTRLLVL.

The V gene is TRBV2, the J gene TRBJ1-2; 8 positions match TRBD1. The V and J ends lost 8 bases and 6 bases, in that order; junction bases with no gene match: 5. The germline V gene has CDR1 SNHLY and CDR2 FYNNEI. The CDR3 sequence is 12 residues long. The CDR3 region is CASWQGADGYTF. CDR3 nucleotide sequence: TGTGCCAGCTGGCAGGGGGCTGATGGCTACACCTTC.

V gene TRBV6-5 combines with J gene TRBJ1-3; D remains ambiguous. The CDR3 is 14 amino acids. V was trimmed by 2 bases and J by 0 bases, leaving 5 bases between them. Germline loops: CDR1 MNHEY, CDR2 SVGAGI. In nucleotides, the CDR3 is TGTGCCAGCAGTTACAGCATCTCTGGAAACACCATATATTTT. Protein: CASSYSISGNTIYF.

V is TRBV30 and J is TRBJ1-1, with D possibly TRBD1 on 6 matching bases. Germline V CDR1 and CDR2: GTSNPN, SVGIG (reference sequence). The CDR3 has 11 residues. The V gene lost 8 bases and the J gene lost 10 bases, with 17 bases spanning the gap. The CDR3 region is CAGKSEGGAFF. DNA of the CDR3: TGTGCCGGTAAATCGGAGGGGGGAGCTTTCTTT.

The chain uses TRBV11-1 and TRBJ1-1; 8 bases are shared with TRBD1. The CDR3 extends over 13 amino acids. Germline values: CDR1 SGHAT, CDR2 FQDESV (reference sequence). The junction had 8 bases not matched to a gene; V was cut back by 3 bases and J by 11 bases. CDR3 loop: CASSLEDRVRAFF. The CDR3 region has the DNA TGTGCCAGCAGCTTGGAGGACAGGGTGCGGGCTTTCTTT.

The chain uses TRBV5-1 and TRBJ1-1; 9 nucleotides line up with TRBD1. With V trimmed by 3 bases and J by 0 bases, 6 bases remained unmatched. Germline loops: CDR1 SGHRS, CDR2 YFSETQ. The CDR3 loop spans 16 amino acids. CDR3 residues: CASSSTGGALNTEAFF. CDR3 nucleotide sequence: TGCGCCAGCAGCTCAACAGGGGGCGCCCTGAACACTGAAGCTTTCTTT.